In this sample, the clone carrying this T cell receptor (beta chain) turned up a few times. Its specificity is unknown. PBMCs numbering at least 6 million were isolated per sample. Extracted total RNA amounted to at least 6 micrograms for each sample. Alongside a J-beta primer mix, a sample-barcoded 5' primer served in a second PCR lasting roughly 7 to 11 cycles. The authors tagged each cDNA molecule using a template-switch adaptor with 12 random nucleotides. TCRdb reanalysed the 5' RACE reads using MiXCR and keeps one entry per CDR3 protein. Of around 1,800,000 distinct CDR3 sequences detected, around 40% appear once; the ten largest clones hold 20% to 25%. The data belong to a study of blood T cells in healthy people across ages. Whole-study results and caveats: Higher diversity, along with more naive CD4+ cells, distinguished long-lived donors from aged donors.

Germline CDR1 reads MNHEY; CDR2 reads SVGAGI. The CDR3 has 18 amino acids. Deletions cut 4 bases from V and 0 bases from J, with 19 bases between. The sequenced material came from blood. The chain recombines TRBV6-5 with TRBJ1-5, with D possibly matching TRBD1 (6 bases). This receptor was taken from a human donor in good health. The CDR3 DNA follows: TGTGCCAGCAGTTTCTTCAAGCAGGGGCTCTATAGCAATCAGCCCCAGCATTTT. It encodes CASSFFKQGLYSNQPQHF.